This T cell receptor (beta chain) was identified in a study of graft-versus-host responses after intestinal transplantation (dated by TCRdb to the early 2020s). For the study in its entirety: Multivisceral, liver-intestinal, or isolated intestinal transplants were received by the recipients. Every recipient was given anti-thymocyte globulin induction, followed by 2 to 3 years of maintenance tacrolimus and steroids. After intestinal transplantation, graft-versus-host and host-versus-graft alloreactive T cell clones were followed in the graft, circulation and bone marrow using bulk TCR-beta CDR3 sequencing. To identify alloreactive clones, pre-transplant mixed lymphocyte reaction products were sequenced and then compared with unstimulated pre-transplant donor and recipient T cells. A cohort of 24 intestinal transplant recipients, including one retransplant, was enrolled, and a few patients lacking pretransplant specimens were excluded. Donor T cell macrochimerism was defined as a peak of at least 4% donor T cells among recipient peripheral blood mononuclear cells. Rather than being sequenced by the commercial service, samples from three later patients were sequenced in-house on an Illumina MiSeq and processed with MiXCR. Beyond this particular receptor, the publication reports: High GvH to HvG T cell clonal ratios were observed in the allografts of patients with donor T cell macrochimerism. GvH clones were detected in recipient bone marrow, and some of these GvH clones were observed earlier in ileal mucosa or blood, consistent with an intestinal mucosal origin. The conclusions were limited by the relatively low number and heterogeneity of the intestinal transplant patients. Early after transplant, declines in HvG clones were associated with peak levels of circulating GvH clones.

Read against the paper, the sample's time point label means: cells obtained before transplantation from donor or recipient. CD3+CD4+ and CD3+CD8+ populations were FACS-sorted from unstimulated pre-transplant donor and recipient cells taken from spleen or lymph nodes. This clone was recorded only once. This receptor's antigen is unknown. Base quality data are lacking; no much larger clone is found one base away. The library was prepared using the immunoSEQ multiplex PCR assay. In most patients, genomic DNA was isolated using the Qiagen DNeasy Blood and Tissue Kit and sent frozen to Adaptive Biotechnologies for TCR sequencing. For most patients, high-throughput TCR-beta CDR3 sequencing of genomic DNA was performed by Adaptive Biotechnologies. The original pipeline was this. Adaptive's ImmunoSEQ software was the source of the TCR sequencing data for over 15 patients, while a few other patients were processed with MiXCR and VDJtools. CD4 versus CD8 sorting errors were corrected by removing sequences found in both subsets at a frequency ratio below 5:1. Because the origin of CDR3 nucleotide sequences shared between donor and recipient could not be assigned, those sequences were removed. To count as alloreactive, a clone needed at least 2-fold expansion over unstimulated cells and a minimum CFSE-low frequency of 0.002% (template counts) or 0.001% (read counts). A clone was considered mappable if detected in the sequenced pre-transplant spleen, lymph node, or MLR CFSE-low populations of the donor or recipient. The cumulative frequency of alloreactive clones was calculated as a percentage of all sequences, weighted by copy number. TCRdb limited this immuneACCESS table to in-frame rearrangements with V and J called. A share of clones is missing; checked studies link under half to unresolved V genes, and the rest is unexplained. Clonal size and the V and J genes are those of that table, whereas D and trimming came from the DNA. The sample data list about 78,000 clones, and around 89% of these were observed just once. The ten largest clones add up to about 4% of the sample.

Clipping removes 4 bases from V and 2 bases from J, with 7 as the unmatched junction base count. From its cysteine to its phenylalanine, the CDR3 spans 15 amino acids. Just CDR3 DNA is preserved here, 45 bases in frame from base 1. The germline V gene (reference sequence) sets CDR1 to SGHNT and CDR2 to YYREEE. Here the sequenced sample was unstimulated CD8+ T cells sorted from spleen or lymph node cells, taken before transplant. This TCR derives from a human donor who was the organ donor for an intestinal transplant. The rearrangement combines TRBV5-4 with TRBJ2-3, with 7 bases in between that match TRBD1. Here is the DNA: TGTGCCAGCAGCCCATGGACAGGAATCACAGATACGCAGTATTTT. It translates to CASSPWTGITDTQYF.